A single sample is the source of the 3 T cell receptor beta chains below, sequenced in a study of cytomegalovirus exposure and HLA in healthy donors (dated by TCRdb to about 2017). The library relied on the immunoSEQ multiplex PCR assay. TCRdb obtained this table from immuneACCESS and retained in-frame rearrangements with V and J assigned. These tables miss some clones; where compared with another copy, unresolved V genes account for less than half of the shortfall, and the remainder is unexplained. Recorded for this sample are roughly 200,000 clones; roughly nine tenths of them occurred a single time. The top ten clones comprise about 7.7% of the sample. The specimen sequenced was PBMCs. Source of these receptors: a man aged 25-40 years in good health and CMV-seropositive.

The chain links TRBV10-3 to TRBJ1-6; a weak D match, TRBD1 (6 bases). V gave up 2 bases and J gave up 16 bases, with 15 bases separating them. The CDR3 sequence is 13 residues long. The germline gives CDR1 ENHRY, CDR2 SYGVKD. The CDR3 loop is CAISERGGEELHF. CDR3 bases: TGTGCCATCAGTGAGCGAGGGGGAGAGGAACTCCACTTT.

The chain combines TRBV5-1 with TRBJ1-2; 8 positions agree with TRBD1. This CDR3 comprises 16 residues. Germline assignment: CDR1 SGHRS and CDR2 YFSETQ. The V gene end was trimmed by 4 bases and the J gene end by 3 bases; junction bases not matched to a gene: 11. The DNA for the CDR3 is TGCGCCAGCAGCCCCGAGACAGGGGCGCGGGACTATGGCTACACCTTC. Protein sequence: CASSPETGARDYGYTF.

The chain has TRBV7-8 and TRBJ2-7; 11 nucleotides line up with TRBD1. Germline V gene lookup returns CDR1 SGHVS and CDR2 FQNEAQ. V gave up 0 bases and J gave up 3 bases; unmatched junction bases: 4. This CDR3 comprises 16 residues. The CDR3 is CASSLAPGTGGYEQYF. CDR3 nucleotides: TGTGCCAGCAGCTTAGCGCCTGGGACAGGGGGCTACGAGCAGTACTTC.